A single sample is the source of the 28 T cell receptor beta chains below, sequenced in a study of OX40 agonist ivuxolimab in advanced cancers. Receptor libraries were prepared by the immunoSEQ multiplex PCR assay. Entries here come from immuneACCESS through TCRdb and include only in-frame sequences with V and J called. Some clones fail to appear in such tables; in the studies checked, an unresolved V gene covers under half of the shortfall, and the cause of the remainder is unknown. The sample has 50,000 to 70,000 clones on record, roughly 89% of them singletons. Around 0.78% of the sample comes from the top ten. Sequencing was performed on CD4+ or CD8+ T cells sorted from blood, taken in a trial of the OX40 agonist ivuxolimab. Source of these receptors: an adult with an advanced solid tumor such as melanoma, head and neck, liver or kidney cancer.

The V gene is TRBV30, the J gene TRBJ1-6; no clear D gene. The CDR3 is made up of 12 amino acids. The V gene lost 1 base and the J gene lost 8 bases, with 6 bases spanning the gap. Germline-derived CDR1 and CDR2 are GTSNPN and SVGIG (reference sequence). The CDR3 nucleotides read TGTGCCTGGAGTGAGGAGTATTCACCCCTCCACTTT. Amino acid sequence: CAWSEEYSPLHF. Full variable domain (outside the CDR3, taken from reference TRBV30 and TRBJ1-6): SQTIHQWPATLVQPVGSPLSLECTVEGTSNPNLYWYRQAAGRGLQLLFYSVGIGQISSEVPQNLSASRPQDRQFILSSKKLLLSDSGFYLCAWSEEYSPLHFGNGTRLTVT.

The chain carries TRBV5-1 and TRBJ1-2; D gene unclear. Deletions cut 2 bases from V and 14 bases from J, with 19 bases between. This CDR3 is 13 amino acids long. CDR1 SGHRS and CDR2 YFSETQ come from the germline V gene. The DNA of the CDR3 is TGCGCCAGCAGCTTCCCCCCCGGCGGAGCCGGAACCTTC. Translation gives CASSFPPGGAGTF.

The chain joins TRBV2 to TRBJ2-1; 11 nucleotides line up with TRBD2. With 8 bases clipped from V and 7 bases from J, the junction kept 10 bases outside the gene matches. The CDR3 has 15 residues. The V gene's germline CDR1 is SNHLY and CDR2 FYNNEI. CDR3 sequence: CASSWASGRLNEQFF. CDR3 nucleotide sequence: TGTGCCAGCTCCTGGGCTAGCGGGAGGTTGAATGAGCAGTTCTTC.

By share, this clone ranks as medium-sized. The V gene is TRBV18, the J gene TRBJ1-1; the D gene is possibly TRBD1 (6 bases). CDR1 KGHSH and CDR2 LQKENI come from the germline V gene. The germline V and J ends were trimmed by 1 base and 5 bases, with 14 bases remaining between them. The CDR3 extends over 15 amino acids. Here the CDR3 DNA reads TGTGCCAGCTCACCACGGACAGATGATGGGACTGAAGCTTTCTTT. Protein: CASSPRTDDGTEAFF.

The genes are TRBV9 and TRBJ1-3; maybe TRBD1 (5 bases). The CDR3 totals 15 residues. Germline lookup yields CDR1 SGDLS and CDR2 YYNGEE. V lost 2 bases and J lost 0, with 9 bases in between. The CDR3 spells CASSVNQGSGNTIYF. CDR3 nucleotides: TGTGCCAGCAGCGTCAACCAGGGCTCTGGAAACACCATATATTTT.

V gene TRBV19 combines with J gene TRBJ1-5; D remains ambiguous. The germline V gene has CDR1 LNHDA and CDR2 SQIVND (reference sequence). Deletions cut 2 bases from V and 6 bases from J, with 8 bases between. CDR3 size: 13 residues. The chain's CDR3 is CASSIQASQPQHF. CDR3 in DNA: TGTGCCAGTAGTATACAGGCTTCTCAGCCCCAGCATTTT.

V gene TRBV6-1 combines with J gene TRBJ2-7; 11 bases map to TRBD1. V lost 2 bases to trimming and J lost 2 bases; unmatched junction nucleotides: 5. CDR3 length equals 16 residues. The germline CDR1 and CDR2 sequences are MNHNS and SASEGT. The CDR3 is CASSEFGGQGAYEQYF. The CDR3 region has the DNA TGTGCCAGCAGTGAATTTGGGGGACAGGGGGCCTACGAGCAGTACTTC.

This chain joins TRBV15 and TRBJ1-5; 7 bases align to TRBD1. Trimming removed 4 bases from V and 1 base from J; junction bases left unmatched: 7. Per the germline V gene, CDR1 is LNHNV and CDR2 is YYDKDF (reference sequence). The CDR3 totals 16 residues. The CDR3 region is CATSTRTGMSNQPQHF. The CDR3 DNA reads as TGTGCCACCAGCACCCGGACAGGAATGAGCAATCAGCCCCAGCATTTT.

The chain links TRBV10-3 to TRBJ1-3; D perhaps matches TRBD1 (5 bases). The CDR3 is 15 residues long. V dropped 10 bases and J dropped 0 bases, with 16 bases sitting between them. The germline CDR1 and CDR2 sequences are ENHRY and SYGVKD. Here the CDR3 reads CATGDGAISGNTIYF. CDR3 DNA sequence: TGTGCCACCGGGGACGGCGCGATCTCTGGAAACACCATATATTTT.

This chain links TRBV2 with TRBJ2-2; D is uncertain. CDR3 length: 14 amino acids. Trimming pared 4 bases from V and 0 bases from J, leaving 6 bases between. Germline assignment: CDR1 SNHLY and CDR2 FYNNEI. This chain's CDR3 is CASSAISNTGELFF. The CDR3 DNA follows: TGTGCCAGCAGTGCCATATCGAACACCGGGGAGCTGTTTTTT.

The chain combines TRBV5-1 with TRBJ2-5; 7 bases match TRBD1. Germline CDR1 reads SGHRS; CDR2 reads YFSETQ. V shed 3 bases and J 4 bases; nucleotides not matched to a gene: 6. The CDR3 covers 14 residues. The CDR3 nucleotides are TGCGCCAGCAGCTCAGGGGGACAGACAGAGACCCAGTACTTC. It encodes CASSSGGQTETQYF.

This clone was observed a few times. The chain carries TRBV12-5 and TRBJ1-5; 7 bases agree with TRBD1. The CDR3 consists of 17 residues. After removal of 5 bases from V and 2 bases from J, the junction contained 12 bases not matched to a gene. Germline loops: CDR1 LGHNT, CDR2 FRNRAP. The CDR3 region is CASGPTGRGLGNQPQHF. The DNA for the CDR3 is TGTGCTAGTGGTCCGACGGGGAGGGGGCTGGGCAATCAGCCCCAGCATTTT.

This clone was seen more than once but under ten times. The rearrangement links TRBV6-5 to TRBJ1-1; D is unclear. V was shortened by 7 bases and J by 5 bases, with 17 bases between the two germline ends. CDR3 size: 14 residues. The germline V gene encodes CDR1 MNHEY and CDR2 SVGAGI. The CDR3 region has the DNA TGTGCCAGCACTCTATTGGGTGAGGAGACTGAAGCTTTCTTT. Its translation: CASTLLGEETEAFF.

The CDR3 is CASSPRGGRGTQYF. The CDR3 nucleotides are TGTGCCAGCAGCCCCCGAGGGGGGCGCGGGACCCAGTACTTC. This chain connects TRBV9 to TRBJ2-5; D tentatively fits TRBD1 or TRBD2 (6 bases each). CDR1 and CDR2 (germline): SGDLS, YYNGEE. The CDR3 is 14 residues long. The V end lost 4 bases, the J end lost 7 bases, and 17 bases lay between the germline ends.

The CDR3 coding sequence is TGTGCCAGCAGCTTCGAGAGGGGAGATACGCAGTATTTT. This encodes CASSFERGDTQYF. The rearrangement joins TRBV5-4 to TRBJ2-3, with D perhaps given as TRBD1 or TRBD2 (5 bases each). There are 13 residues in the CDR3. With 2 bases removed from V and 5 bases from J, the gap between germline ends came to 9 bases. Germline V gene lookup returns CDR1 SGHNT and CDR2 YYREEE (reference sequence).

This rearrangement joins TRBV6-1 to TRBJ2-5; 12 nucleotides match TRBD2. J gave up 5 bases and V 5 bases, and 6 bases lay outside the gene matches. The V gene's germline CDR1 is MNHNS and CDR2 SASEGT. The CDR3 has 15 residues. This chain's CDR3 is CASSSGLAGSETQYF. DNA of the CDR3: TGTGCCAGCAGTTCCGGACTAGCGGGGTCGGAGACCCAGTACTTC.

V usage is TRBV5-6 and J usage is TRBJ2-7; 9 nucleotides line up with TRBD2. CDR1 and CDR2 (germline): SGHDT, YYEEEE. Unmatched junction bases numbered 6, after V lost 2 bases and J lost 3 bases. CDR3 length: 15 amino acids. CDR3 coding DNA: TGTGCCAGCAGCTTCCTCCTAGCGGGGATCTACGAGCAGTACTTC. Its protein product is CASSFLLAGIYEQYF.

This clone was counted a single time. This chain joins TRBV15 and TRBJ2-1, with unresolved D. With 0 bases removed from V and 6 bases from J, the gap between germline ends came to 12 bases. Per germline, CDR1 LNHNV and CDR2 YYDKDF (reference sequence). The CDR3 spans 15 residues. CDR3 protein: CATSRDSSLSNEQFF. Here the CDR3 DNA reads TGTGCCACCAGCAGAGACAGTTCATTGAGCAATGAGCAGTTCTTC.

The V call is TRBV2, the J call TRBJ2-1; D unclear. The CDR3 runs to 11 residues. The germline V gene encodes CDR1 SNHLY and CDR2 FYNNEI. V was cut by 7 bases and J by 7 bases, with 8 bases left in between. In DNA, the CDR3 is TGTGCCAGCAATTCTAGGAATGAGCAGTTCTTC. Residues: CASNSRNEQFF.

In this sample, this clone turned up a few times. The chain uses TRBV6-4 and TRBJ2-7; 12 bases map to TRBD2. The junction had 11 bases not matched to a gene; V was cut back by 2 bases and J by 0 bases. The CDR3 consists of 19 residues. Germline CDR1 is MRHNA and CDR2 is SNTAGT. This CDR3 reads CASSDGLAGGPGLSYEQYF. In nucleotides, the CDR3 is TGTGCCAGCAGTGACGGTCTAGCGGGAGGGCCGGGCCTCTCCTACGAGCAGTACTTC.

The CDR3 coding sequence is TGCGCCAGCAGCCAGTTGGTCAGGCCCTACGAGCAGTACTTC. Its translation is CASSQLVRPYEQYF. The V call is TRBV4-1, the J call TRBJ2-7; D remains unclear. Trimming took off 3 bases at V and 2 bases at J, with 11 bases between the two ends. Germline values: CDR1 MGHRA, CDR2 YSYEKL. The CDR3 contains 14 residues.

This sequence joins TRBV6-1 and TRBJ1-5; the D gene is possibly TRBD1 (6 bases). V was cut by 3 bases and J by 0 bases, with 12 bases left in between. The CDR3 runs 16 residues. CDR1 is MNHNS and CDR2 is SASEGT in the germline V gene. CDR3 region: CASSDRGAYSNQPQHF. CDR3 in DNA: TGTGCCAGCAGTGACAGGGGCGCATATAGCAATCAGCCCCAGCATTTT.

The chain carries TRBV5-1 and TRBJ2-1, with 11 bases matching TRBD2. In germline, CDR1 is SGHRS, CDR2 YFSETQ. This CDR3 has 16 residues. J was trimmed by 7 bases and V by 0 bases; bases with no gene match: 6. The DNA of the CDR3 is TGCGCCAGCAGCTTGGGCCCCGGGACTAGCGGTAATGAGCAGTTCTTC. Translating gives CASSLGPGTSGNEQFF.

The chain employs TRBV5-5 and TRBJ1-4; 9 bases map to TRBD1. Germline V gives CDR1 SGHKS, CDR2 YYEKEE (reference sequence). CDR3 length: 14 residues. V lost 4 bases, J lost 8 bases, and 6 bases stayed unmatched. CDR3 bases: TGTGCCAGCAGCCAGACAGGGGGTAGGGAAAAACTGTTTTTT. Translation: CASSQTGGREKLFF.

This clone has just one count. The V call is TRBV5-5, the J call TRBJ2-7; 8 bases map to TRBD1. Germline lookup yields CDR1 SGHKS and CDR2 YYEKEE (reference sequence). Trimming took 4 bases from V and 2 from J; bases not matched to a gene: 8. The CDR3 is 15 residues long. The CDR3 sequence is CASSLQGEPPYEQYF. The CDR3 region has the DNA TGTGCCAGCAGCCTACAGGGGGAGCCCCCCTACGAGCAGTACTTC.

The sample holds a few counts of this clone. The gene calls are TRBV20-1 and TRBJ1-2; D ambiguous. Germline-derived CDR1 and CDR2 are DFQATT and SNEGSKA (reference sequence). The CDR3 length is 11 residues. V gave up 7 bases and J gave up 1 base, with 7 bases separating them. The CDR3 nucleotides read TGCAGTGTCGGGAGTAACTATGGCTACACCTTC. Translated: CSVGSNYGYTF.

V is TRBV5-4 and J is TRBJ2-2, with D perhaps given as TRBD1 or TRBD2 (5 bases each). Per germline, CDR1 SGHNT and CDR2 YYREEE (reference sequence). V lost 6 bases to trimming and J lost 5 bases, with 17 bases between them. The CDR3 is 15 residues long. For the CDR3, the DNA is TGTGCCAGCACCTCAGGGACCTCGCGGACCGGGGAGCTGTTTTTT. Protein product: CASTSGTSRTGELFF.

The genes are TRBV18 and TRBJ2-2; possibly TRBD2 for D (6 bases). The CDR3 contains 17 residues. The V gene lost 2 bases and the J gene lost 5 bases, with 18 bases spanning the gap. CDR1 KGHSH and CDR2 LQKENI come from the germline V gene. CDR3 protein: CASSPLDRGAGTGELFF. The CDR3 bases are TGTGCCAGCTCACCATTGGATCGCGGGGCTGGGACCGGGGAGCTGTTTTTT.